This note documents a single T cell receptor (beta chain) sequence. The CDR3 totals 13 residues. Germline assignment: CDR1 MDHEN and CDR2 SYDVKM. V was trimmed by 6 bases and J by 1 base, leaving 10 bases between them. The data were taken from a study of blood T cell repertoires in COVID-19. The overall study: Material from acute and convalescent COVID-19 was sourced from the United States, Italy and Spain. The analysed material was cDNA or gDNA that came from T cells, B-cell-depleted T cells, or PBMCs.

Original processing notes: How many nucleated cells were present was estimated from reference gene primer amplification. Assay used: immunoSEQ multiplex PCR; TCRdb lists only in-frame clones, some missing. That table gives V, J and clone size, and the DNA gave D and trimming. The sample consists of 70,000 to 85,000 clones, about four fifths of them appearing once. The clonotype comes from a human donor in a cohort sampled during active COVID-19. The chain couples TRBV28 to TRBJ2-7; D perhaps matches TRBD1 (6 bases). What was sequenced was peripheral blood. CDR3 in DNA: TGTGCCAGCAGCCCGACAGGATCCTACGAGCAGTACTTC. Amino acids: CASSPTGSYEQYF.